Each of the 2 T cell receptor beta chains below was sequenced from the same sample in a study of blood T cell repertoires in COVID-19. Repertoires were generated with immunoSEQ multiplex PCR, while TCRdb's copy carries only in-frame clones and drops some. The repertoire includes roughly 420,000 clones, around 87% of them detected once, and 0.9% to 1% sits in the top ten. Sequenced: PBMCs or T cells enriched from blood (not recorded which). All receptors come from a woman aged 25 to 39 with acute COVID-19.

The genes are TRBV5-1 and TRBJ1-3; 7 nucleotides match TRBD1. The CDR3 totals 15 residues. Germline CDR1 SGHRS, CDR2 YFSETQ. V lost 4 bases, J lost 3 bases, and 7 bases stayed unmatched. CDR3 sequence reads: CASSLEGTDGNTIYF. The CDR3, as DNA: TGCGCCAGCAGCCTGGAGGGGACAGATGGAAACACCATATATTTT.

Worth noting for this clone: Other DNA sequences within the sample encode an identical CDR3. The chain couples TRBV7-3 to TRBJ1-1; TRBD1 matches at 9 bases. Germline CDR1 SGHTA, CDR2 FQGTGA. After removal of 3 bases from V and 5 bases from J, the junction contained 1 base not matched to a gene. The CDR3 contains 13 residues. The CDR3 DNA is TGTGCCAGCAGCTTTGGACAGGGGACTGAAGCTTTCTTT. This gives the protein CASSFGQGTEAFF. The complete variable domain, with remaining parts taken from reference TRBV7-3 and TRBJ1-1, reads GAGVSQTPSNKVTEKGKYVELRCDPISGHTALYWYRQSLGQGPEFLIYFQGTGAADDSGLPNDRFFAVRPEGSVSTLKIQRTERGDSAVYLCASSFGQGTEAFFGQGTRLTVV.